This TCR beta chain stems from a study of blood T cells in healthy people across ages. This clonotype showed up just a few times. A second 7 to 11 cycle PCR used barcoded and J-beta primers. Every sample gave at least 2.5 million paired-end reads containing CDR3. MiXCR, run by TCRdb on the 5' RACE reads, gives a single entry per CDR3 protein. The sample includes fewer than 1 million distinct CDR3 sequences, approximately 48% of them seen just once. The CDR3 has 13 residues. V lost 6 bases to trimming and J lost 5 bases; unmatched junction nucleotides: 5. The receptor comes from a man aged 60 to 75 in good health. The rearrangement joins TRBV12-3 or TRBV12-4 to TRBJ1-1; 8 bases match TRBD1. Sequenced: blood. Written as DNA, the CDR3 is TGTGCCAGCAGGTACACAGGGGGGACTGAAGCTTTCTTT. As protein: CASRYTGGTEAFF.